This T cell receptor beta chain was sequenced in a study of T cells after yellow fever vaccination. The wider study: Libraries from low-cell-number fractions were prepared with the SMART-Seq v4 Ultra Low Input RNA kit.

To note about this clonotype: Its antigen is not identified.

Study results and caveats: In post-booster samples, most primary-vaccination clones reappeared (just under 98% CD4, nearly 90% CD8). A weaker but faster secondary response was observed, peaking on day 5 versus 15.

MiXCR, applied by TCRdb to the 5' RACE reads, yields one record per CDR3 protein. The table lists fewer than 350,000 distinct CDR3 sequences, roughly 9.4% of them singletons. The V end was cut by 4 bases, the J end by 4 bases, with 13 bases between. The CDR3 has 14 amino acids. Germline CDR1 and CDR2: SGHTA and FQGNSA. The chain has TRBV7-2 and TRBJ1-2, with no clear D. The receptor was isolated from a man between 18 and 29 years old who received the YFV17D yellow fever vaccine. The sample consisted of PBMCs, taken on the day of the first yellow fever vaccination. This chain's CDR3 is CASSSPGPTYGYTF. In nucleotides, the CDR3 is TGTGCCAGCAGCTCACCGGGCCCGACCTATGGCTACACCTTC. Variable domain in full (rest from reference TRBV7-2 and TRBJ1-2): GAGVSQSPSNKVTEKGKDVELRCDPISGHTALYWYRQSLGQGLEFLIYFQGNSAPDKSGLPSDRFSAERTGGSVSTLTIQRTQQEDSAVYLCASSSPGPTYGYTFGSGTRLTVV.